This T cell receptor beta chain was identified in a study of CD8 T cells in ankylosing spondylitis. Study findings and constraints: Previously reported in reactive arthritis synovial fluid and blood were some of the motif variants. Matched synovial fluid from ankylosing spondylitis patients was reported to be enriched for disease-linked clones. It appeared that ankylosing spondylitis blood was characterized by a TCR beta motif of seven or eight highly homologous variants.

TCRdb used MiXCR to reprocess the 5' RACE reads, holding one entry per CDR3 protein. The sample shows roughly 370,000 distinct CDR3 sequences, 20% to 25% of them seen only once. This clonotype was found a few times. The target antigen is unknown. Trimming pared 1 base from V and 10 bases from J, leaving 5 bases between. Per germline, CDR1 SEHNR and CDR2 FQNEAQ (reference sequence). The CDR3 extends over 12 amino acids. Sequenced: blood, either unsorted or a sorted T cell fraction (not recorded which). The sequence was collected from a male donor with ankylosing spondylitis. This chain links TRBV7-9 with TRBJ1-6, with D hard to call. CDR3 nucleotide sequence: TGTGCCAGCAGCTTAGATGGGTCACCCCTCCACTTT. Translated: CASSLDGSPLHF.